The 23 T cell receptor beta chains reported below all come from one sample, sequenced in a study of neurological immune-mediated disorders. TCRdb re-called the 5' RACE reads through MiXCR, storing one row per CDR3 protein. The sample holds about 41,000 distinct CDR3 sequences, 14% seen once. Sequencing was done on a sample of CD4+ T cells from blood. The source is a woman aged 55-69 years with HTLV-1-associated myelopathy (HAM/TSP).

At least ten counts were recorded for this clonotype. The chain employs TRBV5-1 and TRBJ1-2; D unclear. The CDR3 length is 14 residues. V dropped 4 bases and J dropped 6 bases, with 16 bases sitting between them. From germline, CDR1 is SGHRS and CDR2 YFSETQ. CDR3 sequence reads: CASSQGRPRNGYTF. The CDR3 coding sequence is TGCGCCAGCAGCCAAGGAAGACCTCGCAATGGCTACACCTTC. The whole variable domain, remainder taken from reference TRBV5-1 and TRBJ1-2, is KAGVTQTPRYLIKTRGQQVTLSCSPISGHRSVSWYQQTPGQGLQFLFEYFSETQRNKGNFPGRFSGRQFSNSRSEMNVSTLELGDSALYLCASSQGRPRNGYTFGSGTRLTVV.

This clonotype was observed many times. The CDR3 here is CASSLAGSPPDGYTF. The CDR3 coding sequence is TGCGCCAGCAGCTTGGCCGGGTCCCCCCCGGATGGCTACACCTTC. V gene TRBV5-1 combines with J gene TRBJ1-2; D call uncertain. The V gene's germline CDR1 is SGHRS and CDR2 YFSETQ. The V end lost 0 bases, the J end lost 6 bases, and 15 bases lay between the germline ends. CDR3 length: 15 amino acids.

This clonotype was counted at least ten times. Mismatch with germline at one junction end may stem from a read error. The chain combines TRBV20-1 with TRBJ2-1; 9 positions agree with TRBD2. Germline V gene sequence: CDR1 DFQATT, CDR2 SNEGSKA (reference sequence). The CDR3 length is 15 residues. This CDR3 is CSTREPAGGGNEQFF. The CDR3 bases are TGCAGTACTAGAGAACCAGCGGGGGGCGGCAATGAGCAGTTCTTC.

Many counts were recorded for this clonotype. The chain carries TRBV21-1 and TRBJ2-7; the table's TRBD1 call for D was not verified on the DNA. TRBV21-1 is a documented pseudogene. This CDR3 contains 17 residues. The CDR3 spells CASSKSKNRGRLYEQYF. DNA of the CDR3: TGTGCCAGCAGCAAGAGCAAAAACAGGGGCCGGCTCTACGAGCAGTACTTC.

This clonotype was seen at least ten times. This rearrangement joins TRBV20-1 to TRBJ1-4; D is unresolved. The CDR3 is made up of 14 amino acids. Trimming pared 1 base from V and 0 bases from J, leaving 6 bases between. Per the germline V gene, CDR1 is DFQATT and CDR2 is SNEGSKA (reference sequence). The CDR3 protein is CSARAGATNEKLFF. CDR3 sequence (DNA): TGCAGTGCTAGAGCAGGTGCAACTAATGAAAAACTGTTTTTT.

This clonotype was found many times. The J gene is TRBJ1-4, the V gene TRBV6-5; no reliable D call. Germline CDR1 is MNHEY and CDR2 is SVGAGI. CDR3 length equals 14 residues. V gave up 2 bases and J gave up 4 bases, with 8 bases separating them. This CDR3 reads CASSYGQHNEKLFF. Written as DNA, the CDR3 is TGTGCCAGCAGTTACGGGCAGCATAATGAAAAACTGTTTTTT.

This clonotype was found many times. This chain links TRBV30 with TRBJ1-2; D unresolved. CDR1 and CDR2 (germline): GTSNPN, SVGIG (reference sequence). This CDR3 is 13 amino acids long. V was shortened by 2 bases and J by 0 bases, with 7 bases between the two germline ends. The CDR3: CAWSLGANYGYTF. The CDR3 DNA reads as TGTGCCTGGAGTTTGGGAGCTAACTATGGCTACACCTTC. Using reference TRBV30 and TRBJ1-2 for the parts outside the CDR3, the full variable domain is SQTIHQWPATLVQPVGSPLSLECTVEGTSNPNLYWYRQAAGRGLQLLFYSVGIGQISSEVPQNLSASRPQDRQFILSSKKLLLSDSGFYLCAWSLGANYGYTFGSGTRLTVV.

In this sample, this clonotype turned up many times. V gene TRBV7-8 combines with J gene TRBJ1-1; 7 bases map to TRBD1. CDR1 and CDR2 from the germline V gene are SGHVS and FQNEAQ. The CDR3 contains 13 residues. The V and J ends lost 3 bases and 3 bases, in that order; junction bases with no gene match: 1. The CDR3 bases are TGTGCCAGCAGCTTCGACAGGGACACTGAAGCTTTCTTT. Its protein is CASSFDRDTEAFF. The full variable domain, its missing parts supplied by reference TRBV7-8 and TRBJ1-1, is GAGVSQSPRYKVAKRGQDVALRCDPISGHVSLFWYQQALGQGPEFLTYFQNEAQLDKSGLPSDRFFAERPEGSVSTLKIQRTQQEDSAVYLCASSFDRDTEAFFGQGTRLTVV.

This clonotype was observed at least ten times. The V gene is TRBV7-6, the J gene TRBJ2-6, with 7 positions matching TRBD2. The V and J ends lost 2 bases and 0 bases, in that order; junction bases with no gene match: 1. Germline CDR1 is SGHVS and CDR2 is FNYEAQ. This CDR3 comprises 16 residues. This CDR3 reads CASSLPGGSGANVLTF. DNA for the CDR3: TGTGCCAGCAGCTTACCGGGAGGCTCTGGGGCCAACGTCCTGACTTTC. Full variable domain (outside the CDR3, taken from reference TRBV7-6 and TRBJ2-6): GAGVSQSPRYKVTKRGQDVALRCDPISGHVSLYWYRQALGQGPEFLTYFNYEAQQDKSGLPNDRFSAERPEGSISTLTIQRTEQRDSAMYRCASSLPGGSGANVLTFGAGSRLTVL.

This clonotype was recorded many times. J is TRBJ2-1 and V is TRBV5-1; 8 bases align to TRBD2. CDR1 is SGHRS, CDR2 YFSETQ, per germline. Trimming removed 3 bases from V and 3 bases from J; junction bases left unmatched: 8. The CDR3 is 16 amino acids. CDR3 loop: CASSWTAGGVYNEQFF. The CDR3 region has the DNA TGCGCCAGCAGCTGGACGGCGGGGGGAGTCTACAATGAGCAGTTCTTC.

This clonotype was seen at least ten times. The V gene is TRBV5-1, the J gene TRBJ2-3; 8 bases are a match to TRBD1. V was clipped by 0 bases and J by 2 bases; unmatched bases: 5. CDR1 is SGHRS, CDR2 YFSETQ, per germline. CDR3 length: 16 amino acids. CDR3: CASSLENRGFTDTQYF. In DNA, the CDR3 is TGCGCCAGCAGCTTGGAAAACAGGGGGTTCACAGATACGCAGTATTTT.

This clonotype is medium-sized by share. The chain joins TRBV29-1 to TRBJ1-2, with D perhaps matching TRBD1 (6 bases). V was shortened by 0 bases and J by 0 bases, with 14 bases between the two germline ends. Per the germline V gene, CDR1 is SQVTM and CDR2 is ANQGSEA. The CDR3 sequence is 16 residues long. The CDR3 sequence is CSVEDLTDSSNYGYTF. The DNA of the CDR3 is TGCAGCGTTGAAGATCTGACGGACAGCTCTAACTATGGCTACACCTTC. The full variable domain, with the rest looked up from reference TRBV29-1 and TRBJ1-2, is SAVISQKPSRDICQRGTSLTIQCQVDSQVTMMFWYRQQPGQSLTLIATANQGSEATYESGFVIDKFPISRPNLTFSTLTVSNMSPEDSSIYLCSVEDLTDSSNYGYTFGSGTRLTVV.

With regard to this clonotype: At one boundary the junction diverges from the germline segment, which might be a read error. The CDR3 here is CASSLEKDTEALF. DNA for the CDR3: TGCGCCAGCAGCTTAGAGAAAGACACTGAAGCTTTATTT. The chain links TRBV7-9 to TRBJ1-1; D remains ambiguous. This CDR3 comprises 13 residues. Germline assignment: CDR1 SEHNR and CDR2 FQNEAQ (reference sequence).

This clonotype was counted ten times or more. The J gene is TRBJ2-1, the V gene TRBV7-6; 8 bases map to TRBD2. Germline V gene sequence: CDR1 SGHVS, CDR2 FNYEAQ. V gave up 1 base and J gave up 8 bases; unmatched junction bases: 4. The CDR3 has 14 amino acids. CDR3 protein: CASSLGLAGDEQFF. CDR3 bases: TGTGCCAGCAGCTTAGGGCTAGCGGGCGATGAGCAGTTCTTC.

The chain uses TRBV20-1 and TRBJ2-1; TRBD2 agrees at 8 bases. The V gene's germline CDR1 is DFQATT and CDR2 SNEGSKA (reference sequence). CDR3 size: 14 residues. Germline trimming cut 3 bases from V and 7 bases from J; bases unmatched to any gene: 8. Here the CDR3 reads CSASQAGGGNEQFF. CDR3 nucleotides: TGCAGTGCTAGCCAGGCGGGGGGAGGGAATGAGCAGTTCTTC.

Ten or more counts support this clonotype. The chain carries TRBV5-1 and TRBJ2-6; D possibly uses TRBD1 or TRBD2 (5 bases each). CDR3 length: 15 residues. Germline loops: CDR1 SGHRS, CDR2 YFSETQ. V lost 4 bases, J lost 0 bases, and 8 bases lay in between. As DNA, the CDR3 is TGCGCCAGCAGCGGTGGGGGCTCTGGGGCCAACGTCCTGACTTTC. Its translation: CASSGGGSGANVLTF. Based on the CDR3 plus reference TRBV5-1 and TRBJ2-6, the full variable domain is KAGVTQTPRYLIKTRGQQVTLSCSPISGHRSVSWYQQTPGQGLQFLFEYFSETQRNKGNFPGRFSGRQFSNSRSEMNVSTLELGDSALYLCASSGGGSGANVLTFGAGSRLTVL.

This clonotype has a count of ten or more. The CDR3 nucleotides are TGTGCCAGCAGTGTAACTGGACAGGGGATGGAGGAGCAGTTCTTC. It encodes CASSVTGQGMEEQFF. The J gene is TRBJ2-1, the V gene TRBV2; 9 positions match TRBD1. Germline trimming cut 4 bases from V and 10 bases from J; bases unmatched to any gene: 11. The CDR3 totals 15 residues. Per germline, CDR1 SNHLY and CDR2 FYNNEI. Filled out from reference TRBV2 and TRBJ2-1, the complete variable domain reads EPEVTQTPSHQVTQMGQEVILRCVPISNHLYFYWYRQILGQKVEFLVSFYNNEISEKSEIFDDQFSVERPDGSNFTLKIRSTKLEDSAMYFCASSVTGQGMEEQFFGPGTRLTVL.

The V call is TRBV3-1, the J call TRBJ1-1, with TRBD1 identical over 7 bases. This CDR3 has 12 amino acids. Germline values: CDR1 LGHDT, CDR2 YNNKEL (reference sequence). The CDR3 nucleotides are TGTAACAGCAGCCGAGAGAGGGGGCAGGCTTTCTTT. Translation gives CNSSRERGQAFF.

This clonotype showed up many times. V gene TRBV20-1 combines with J gene TRBJ1-6; 7 bases match TRBD1. J lost 6 bases, V lost 5 bases, and 7 bases had no gene match. CDR1 and CDR2 (germline): DFQATT, SNEGSKA (reference sequence). The CDR3 has 14 residues. This chain's CDR3 is CSAAPGQFNSPLHF. CDR3 nucleotide sequence: TGCAGTGCTGCTCCGGGACAGTTTAATTCACCCCTCCACTTT.

There are many counts of this clonotype. V gene TRBV5-1 combines with J gene TRBJ1-1; D is ambiguous. This CDR3 spans 14 amino acids. Germline V gives CDR1 SGHRS, CDR2 YFSETQ. Between the trimmed V and J ends, which lost 0 bases and 2 bases, there was a span of 8 bases. CDR3 nucleotide sequence: TGCGCCAGCAGCTTGGGACGGATTAACACTGAAGCTTTCTTT. Protein: CASSLGRINTEAFF.

This clonotype showed up many times. The gene calls are TRBV5-1 and TRBJ1-6, with TRBD1 matching 9 bases. The CDR3 is 14 residues long. Trimming removed 3 bases from V and 8 bases from J; junction bases left unmatched: 3. From germline, CDR1 is SGHRS and CDR2 YFSETQ. The CDR3 DNA is TGCGCCAGCAGCTGGGACAGGGACCATTCACCCCTCCACTTT. Protein sequence: CASSWDRDHSPLHF. Supplemented by reference TRBV5-1 and TRBJ1-6, the full variable domain reads KAGVTQTPRYLIKTRGQQVTLSCSPISGHRSVSWYQQTPGQGLQFLFEYFSETQRNKGNFPGRFSGRQFSNSRSEMNVSTLELGDSALYLCASSWDRDHSPLHFGNGTRLTVT.

This clonotype appeared many times. The chain links TRBV20-1 to TRBJ1-1, with a weak D call TRBD1 (6 bases). The CDR3 length is 13 residues. Trimming cost V 3 bases and J 5 bases, with 13 bases left between them. The germline V gene encodes CDR1 DFQATT and CDR2 SNEGSKA (reference sequence). CDR3 bases: TGCAGTGCTAGGGGGGTAGGGGGTACTGAAGCTTTCTTT. This gives the protein CSARGVGGTEAFF.

In this sample, this clonotype turned up many times. The CDR3 here is CASSLVLAGISYNEQFF. The CDR3 DNA reads TGCGCCAGCAGCTTGGTCCTAGCGGGGATCTCCTACAATGAGCAGTTCTTC. The rearrangement uses TRBV5-1 and TRBJ2-1; 9 bases are shared with TRBD2. CDR3 length: 17 residues. Germline V gene data show CDR1 as SGHRS and CDR2 as YFSETQ. The V segment lost 0 bases and the J segment 0 bases; nucleotides outside the gene matches: 4.